This passage covers 30 T cell receptor beta chains from one sample sequenced in a study of regulatory T cells in long-lasting Graves disease. TCR beta libraries were built with iRepertoire HTBI primers and Arm-PCR of CDR3 regions. TCRdb redid the calling of the multiplex PCR reads with MiXCR, one entry per CDR3 protein. The sample includes roughly 450,000 distinct CDR3 sequences, less than 25% of them seen just once. Described time point: persistent/refractory GD, antithyroid drugs over 5 years with positive TRAb. With RNA extracted from PBMCs as input, the TCR library was made. The starting material was peripheral blood mononuclear cells (PBMCs), obtained when the disease was refractory, from a patient treated with antithyroid drugs. The receptors were sampled from a female donor with Graves disease.

The V call is TRBV6-4, the J call TRBJ1-4, with a possible D match to TRBD1 (6 bases). Germline-derived CDR1 and CDR2 are MRHNA and SNTAGT. The V gene lost 5 bases and the J gene lost 3 bases, with 16 bases spanning the gap. The CDR3 length is 16 residues. The CDR3 nucleotides read TGTGCCAGCAGTAACAACAGGGAGGAGGCTAATGAAAAACTGTTTTTT. It codes for CASSNNREEANEKLFF.

The chain combines TRBV6-2 or TRBV6-3 with TRBJ2-7; the D gene could be TRBD1 or TRBD2 (5 bases each). V lost 2 bases, J lost 7 bases, and 12 bases lay in between. Per germline, CDR1 MNHEY and CDR2 SVGEGT. The length of the CDR3 is 13 residues. CDR3 in amino acids: CASSYGDREEQYF. The CDR3 bases are TGTGCCAGCAGTTACGGGGACCGAGAAGAGCAGTACTTC.

This clonotype was recorded many times. V is TRBV30 and J is TRBJ1-2, with 8 bases matching TRBD1. The trim removed 5 bases at V and 8 bases at J, leaving 16 bases unmatched. The CDR3 runs 15 residues. Germline-derived CDR1 and CDR2 are GTSNPN and SVGIG (reference sequence). The CDR3 protein is CAWASLDWTGSGYTF. The CDR3 DNA reads TGTGCCTGGGCTAGTCTGGATTGGACAGGGTCAGGCTACACCTTC.

This chain joins TRBV4-2 and TRBJ2-7; D unclear. Germline-derived CDR1 and CDR2 are LGHNA and YNFKEQ. V was shortened by 3 bases and J by 0 bases, with 15 bases between the two germline ends. This CDR3 comprises 16 residues. The CDR3 bases are TGTGCCAGCAGCCAGCCTCTTGACGGTCCCTCCTACGAGCAGTACTTC. Protein product: CASSQPLDGPSYEQYF.

The sample holds many counts of this clonotype. CDR3 amino acids: CASSSAGTVAKNIQYF. The CDR3 DNA is TGTGCCAGCAGCTCTGCCGGGACAGTAGCCAAAAACATTCAGTACTTC. The rearrangement links TRBV11-2 to TRBJ2-4; 7 nucleotides align to TRBD1. Germline assignment: CDR1 SGHAT and CDR2 FQNNGV. Germline trimming cut 4 bases from V and 0 bases from J; bases unmatched to any gene: 6. CDR3 size: 16 residues.

A word on this clonotype: Here the CDR3 omits its conserved ending phenylalanine or tryptophan, so a read error is the likely source. DNA for the CDR3: TGCAGTGCTTTGGACCGCCGCTACGAGCAGTACCTC. Amino acid sequence: CSALDRRYEQYL. J is TRBJ2-7 and V is TRBV20-1; no definite D call. V was trimmed by 5 bases and J by 3 bases, leaving 11 bases between them. CDR1 is DFQATT, CDR2 SNEGSKA, per germline (reference sequence). CDR3 length equals 12 residues.

This clonotype has ten or more counts. CDR3 loop: CASSPDTGAEAFF. CDR3 sequence (DNA): TGTGCCAGCAGCCCCGACACGGGCGCTGAAGCTTTCTTT. V gene TRBV11-2 combines with J gene TRBJ1-1, with D unresolved. The V and J ends lost 5 bases and 6 bases respectively, with 13 bases between them. CDR1 is SGHAT, CDR2 FQNNGV, per germline. The CDR3 sequence is 13 residues long.

This clonotype was recorded once. This could be a read error, since a much larger clone is one nucleotide away. The genes are TRBV6-2 or TRBV6-3 and TRBJ1-2; D is ambiguous. The germline V and J ends were trimmed by 5 bases and 8 bases, with 15 bases remaining between them. The CDR3 loop spans 13 amino acids. Germline V gene lookup returns CDR1 MNHEY and CDR2 SVGEGT. CDR3 DNA sequence: TGTGCCAGCAGTGTAGGATACCCGACGGGCTACACCTTC. Amino acids: CASSVGYPTGYTF.

This chain links TRBV12-3 or TRBV12-4 with TRBJ2-1, with 9 nucleotides matching TRBD2. The junction had 5 bases not matched to a gene; V was cut back by 6 bases and J by 5 bases. CDR3 size: 14 residues. The CDR3 loop is CASSIAGVDNEQFF. CDR3 DNA: TGTGCCAGCAGCATAGCGGGAGTCGACAATGAGCAGTTCTTC.

The chain joins TRBV5-5 to TRBJ2-1; 7 bases match TRBD2. The germline gives CDR1 SGHKS, CDR2 YYEKEE (reference sequence). This CDR3 region has 14 residues. Trimming took 1 base from V and 7 from J; bases not matched to a gene: 5. CDR3 bases: TGTGCCAGCAGCTTGATTGGGGGAGGGAATGAGCAGTTCTTC. Translating it yields CASSLIGGGNEQFF.

The genes are TRBV28 and TRBJ2-1; D ambiguous. Germline CDR1 is MDHEN and CDR2 is SYDVKM. V was clipped by 0 bases and J by 10 bases, with 10 bases between them. CDR3 length equals 13 residues. The CDR3 is CASSLWTSDEQFF. In DNA form, the CDR3 reads TGTGCCAGCAGTTTATGGACCTCCGACGAGCAGTTCTTC.

V gene TRBV29-1 combines with J gene TRBJ1-2; perhaps TRBD1 as D (6 bases). Germline V lookup: CDR1 SQVTM, CDR2 ANQGSEA. This CDR3 contains 17 residues. Trimming stripped 7 bases from V and 4 bases from J, with 28 bases between. CDR3 sequence reads: CSALSPAPGAVGYGYTF. CDR3 nucleotides: TGCAGCGCCCTTTCCCCCGCGCCGGGGGCGGTGGGCTATGGCTACACCTTC. The entire variable domain, with the rest obtained from reference TRBV29-1 and TRBJ1-2, is as follows: SAVISQKPSRDICQRGTSLTIQCQVDSQVTMMFWYRQQPGQSLTLIATANQGSEATYESGFVIDKFPISRPNLTFSTLTVSNMSPEDSSIYLCSALSPAPGAVGYGYTFGSGTRLTVV.

Comments on this clonotype: A much bigger clone sits one base away, suggesting this may be a read error. Without the conserved terminal phenylalanine or tryptophan, this CDR3 likely stems from a read error. V usage is TRBV6-6 and J usage is TRBJ1-1; 10 bases line up with TRBD1. Germline-derived CDR1 and CDR2 are MNHNY and SVGAGI (reference sequence). The CDR3 spans 13 residues. Germline trimming cut 2 bases from V and 6 bases from J; bases unmatched to any gene: 0. The CDR3 spells CASSYGTGAEAFL. The CDR3 bases are TGTGCCAGCAGTTACGGGACAGGGGCTGAAGCTTTCCTT.

This clonotype has ten or more counts. The chain links TRBV11-2 to TRBJ2-4, with a possible D match to TRBD1 (5 bases). V shed 4 bases and J shed 0 bases, with 19 bases lying between them. Per the germline V gene, CDR1 is SGHAT and CDR2 is FQNNGV. The CDR3 runs 18 residues. CDR3 region: CASSSRPTTRVAKNIQYF. The CDR3 coding sequence is TGTGCCAGCAGCTCGCGCCCCACCACCAGGGTAGCCAAAAACATTCAGTACTTC.

A note on this clonotype: An end of the junction does not agree with germline; a read error may underlie this. This chain connects TRBV15 to TRBJ2-7; the D gene is possibly TRBD2 (6 bases). Germline CDR1 reads LNHNV; CDR2 reads YYDKDF (reference sequence). The CDR3 sequence is 14 residues long. The CDR3 DNA sequence: TGTGCCACCGGCAGAGGAGGGGAGCAATACGAGCAGTACTTC. This gives the protein CATGRGGEQYEQYF. The whole variable domain, filled in from reference TRBV15 and TRBJ2-7, reads DAMVIQNPRYQVTQFGKPVTLSCSQTLNHNVMYWYQQKSSQAPKLLFHYYDKDFNNEADTPDNFQSRRPNTSFCFLDIRSPGLGDTAMYLCATGRGGEQYEQYFGPGTRLTVT.

Points on this clonotype: It may be a read error: a sequence one base away is much more abundant. CDR3 residues: CAVRSTGEETQYF. The CDR3 region has the DNA TGTGCCGTCAGATCAACAGGGGAAGAGACCCAGTACTTC. This chain joins TRBV10-3 and TRBJ2-5; 7 bases line up with TRBD1. Germline assignment: CDR1 ENHRY and CDR2 SYGVKD. The CDR3 runs 13 residues.

This clonotype was detected many times. The chain carries TRBV27 and TRBJ2-7; no firm D call. Germline V CDR1 and CDR2: MNHEY, SMNVEV (reference sequence). Trimming pared 2 bases from V and 4 bases from J, leaving 9 bases between. The CDR3 spans 13 residues. CDR3 bases: TGTGCCAGCAGTTTACGGCAAGGATACGAGCAGTACTTC. Protein product: CASSLRQGYEQYF.

The V gene is TRBV15, the J gene TRBJ2-7; 10 nucleotides match TRBD1. The CDR3 totals 13 residues. The germline V gene encodes CDR1 LNHNV and CDR2 YYDKDF (reference sequence). The V gene end was trimmed by 4 bases and the J gene end by 4 bases; junction bases not matched to a gene: 1. The CDR3: CATSTGQGYEQYF. In DNA, the CDR3 is TGTGCCACCAGCACGGGACAGGGGTACGAGCAGTACTTC. Supplemented by reference TRBV15 and TRBJ2-7, the full variable domain reads DAMVIQNPRYQVTQFGKPVTLSCSQTLNHNVMYWYQQKSSQAPKLLFHYYDKDFNNEADTPDNFQSRRPNTSFCFLDIRSPGLGDTAMYLCATSTGQGYEQYFGPGTRLTVT.

As regards this clonotype: A read error may be the cause here, since a much bigger clone is one base away. No conserved phenylalanine or tryptophan ends this CDR3, so it is likely a read error. V usage is TRBV5-1 and J usage is TRBJ1-2, with a weak D call TRBD1 (5 bases). The CDR3 length is 15 residues. CDR1 is SGHRS and CDR2 is YFSETQ in the germline V gene. V shed 0 bases and J shed 8 bases, with 17 bases lying between them. As DNA, the CDR3 is TGCGCCAGCAGCTTGGCCGGTGAGGTGGGGCAGGGCTACACCCTC. It is translated as CASSLAGEVGQGYTL.

This clonotype showed up many times. The chain links TRBV28 to TRBJ2-5, with a possible D match to TRBD1 (6 bases). The germline CDR1 and CDR2 sequences are MDHEN and SYDVKM. Trimming took 1 base from V and 4 from J, leaving 16 bases between them. CDR3 length equals 16 residues. The CDR3 DNA sequence: TGTGCCAGCAGTTTATCGGCAGGGGACGTTCGAGAGACCCAGTACTTC. Translating gives CASSLSAGDVRETQYF.

V gene TRBV20-1 combines with J gene TRBJ2-1; D is possibly TRBD1 (5 bases). Trimming took off 1 base at V and 9 bases at J, with 22 bases between the two ends. Per germline, CDR1 DFQATT and CDR2 SNEGSKA (reference sequence). This CDR3 has 16 amino acids. As DNA, the CDR3 is TGCAGTGCTAGAGCCGCGGAACAGGAAATTCATGCTGAGCAGTTCTTC. As protein: CSARAAEQEIHAEQFF.

This clonotype was seen at least ten times. The rearrangement uses TRBV7-2 and TRBJ1-1; tentatively, D is TRBD1 (6 bases). This CDR3 region has 16 residues. Germline CDR1 and CDR2: SGHTA and FQGNSA. The V end lost 3 bases, the J end lost 0 bases, and 14 bases lay between the germline ends. CDR3: CASSLAPGHLNTEAFF. Here the CDR3 DNA reads TGTGCCAGCAGCTTGGCTCCGGGACACTTGAACACTGAAGCTTTCTTT.

This clonotype has ten or more counts. The V and J genes are TRBV11-2 and TRBJ2-5; D is perhaps TRBD2 (6 bases). The CDR3 totals 15 residues. V dropped 0 bases and J dropped 2 bases, with 10 bases sitting between them. The V gene's germline CDR1 is SGHAT and CDR2 FQNNGV. The CDR3 spells CASSLDGRGQETQYF. DNA of the CDR3: TGTGCCAGCAGCTTAGACGGGAGAGGGCAAGAGACCCAGTACTTC.

This clonotype was detected a few times. The chain combines TRBV29-1 with TRBJ1-1, with TRBD1 as a possible D gene (5 bases). Germline V lookup: CDR1 SQVTM, CDR2 ANQGSEA. The CDR3 loop spans 11 amino acids. Between the trimmed V and J ends, which lost 5 bases and 10 bases, there was a span of 14 bases. The CDR3, as DNA: TGCAGCGTTCCCGGAACAGGTCGAGCTTTCTTT. It is translated as CSVPGTGRAFF.

This sequence joins TRBV28 and TRBJ1-2; 7 bases match TRBD1. With V trimmed by 6 bases and J by 3 bases, 7 bases remained unmatched. The CDR3 spans 14 residues. Germline V gene lookup returns CDR1 MDHEN and CDR2 SYDVKM. The CDR3 sequence: CASSPRGRHYGYTF. Here the CDR3 DNA reads TGTGCCAGCAGCCCTAGGGGGCGCCACTATGGCTACACCTTC.

This clonotype appeared many times. The chain combines TRBV28 with TRBJ1-5; D gene uncertain. V was pared by 1 base and J by 7 bases, with 8 bases between. CDR3 length equals 13 residues. Germline V gene lookup returns CDR1 MDHEN and CDR2 SYDVKM. The CDR3 here is CASSLLGFQPQHF. CDR3 nucleotides: TGTGCCAGCAGTTTATTGGGTTTCCAGCCCCAGCATTTT.

The V gene is TRBV19, the J gene TRBJ2-3, with D maybe TRBD2 (6 bases). The CDR3 length is 15 residues. The V and J ends lost 8 bases and 2 bases respectively, with 17 bases between them. Germline lookup yields CDR1 LNHDA and CDR2 SQIVND (reference sequence). The CDR3 DNA follows: TGTGCCAGTGATACTCGTAGCGGAAACACAGATACGCAGTATTTT. This gives the protein CASDTRSGNTDTQYF.

There are many counts of this clonotype. The rearrangement links TRBV7-9 to TRBJ1-4; D gene ambiguous. V lost 3 bases and J lost 0, with 8 bases in between. Germline V gives CDR1 SEHNR, CDR2 FQNEAQ (reference sequence). CDR3 size: 15 residues. CDR3 in DNA: TGTGCCAGCAGCTTCGGACCTGCAACTAATGAAAAACTGTTTTTT. Translation gives CASSFGPATNEKLFF.

Only a few counts were recorded for this clonotype. This chain joins TRBV6-1 and TRBJ1-2; 11 nucleotides line up with TRBD1. The CDR3 totals 16 residues. The junction had 12 bases not matched to a gene; V was cut back by 5 bases and J by 7 bases. Germline values: CDR1 MNHNS, CDR2 SASEGT. The CDR3 DNA follows: TGTGCCAGCAGTCCCTTTCAGGGACAGGGGGGAGGTGGCTACACCTTC. It is translated as CASSPFQGQGGGGYTF.

In its sample, this clonotype was seen a few times. This chain uses TRBV7-8 with TRBJ2-7; tentatively, D is TRBD2 (5 bases). CDR1 SGHVS and CDR2 FQNEAQ come from the germline V gene. The CDR3 is made up of 13 amino acids. Trimming shortened V by 1 base and J by 5 bases, and 9 bases separated the two germline ends. CDR3 amino acids: CASSLVGLHEQYF. Written as DNA, the CDR3 is TGTGCCAGCAGCTTAGTCGGACTCCACGAGCAGTACTTC.